This entry concerns a single TCR beta chain. This specimen belongs to a study of blood T cell repertoires in COVID-19. Study processing details: Estimation of nucleated cell counts was performed using reference gene primer amplification. Sequenced by immunoSEQ multiplex PCR; TCRdb stores in-frame clones only, minus some. The V and J calls and clone size come from that table; D and trimming were worked out from the DNA. The repertoire holds about 180,000 clones, with 88% as singletons. Germline V gene sequence: CDR1 MNHNS, CDR2 SASEGT. Trimming took 2 bases from V and 2 from J, leaving 10 bases between them. The CDR3 is 14 amino acids.

The chain employs TRBV6-1 and TRBJ2-7; tentatively, D is TRBD1 (6 bases). The source is a woman aged 25 to 39 with acute or convalescent COVID-19. Sequencing input: peripheral blood. The CDR3 protein is CASSEPGHTYEQYF. The CDR3 nucleotides read TGTGCCAGCAGTGAACCGGGACATACCTACGAGCAGTACTTC.